This TCR beta chain was captured by sequencing in a study of blood T cell repertoires in COVID-19. Study summary: Both acute and convalescent COVID-19 samples were obtained from the United States, Italy and Spain. From T cells, B-cell-depleted T cells, or PBMCs came the material, which was cDNA or gDNA.

As originally analysed: Estimates of nucleated cell counts were drawn from the amplification of reference gene primers. Sequencing was performed with immunoSEQ multiplex PCR; in TCRdb, only in-frame clones are kept and a portion is missing. V and J calls and clone size follow that table, whereas D and trimming were derived from the DNA. The table lists about 230,000 clones, less than 90% of them singletons, with about 2.5% in the top ten. Trimming shortened V by 1 base and J by 7 bases, and 12 bases separated the two germline ends. Germline V lookup: CDR1 SGHRS, CDR2 YFSETQ. This CDR3 has 13 residues.

The clonotype comes from a woman between 65 and 79 years old with active or convalescent COVID-19. Sequencing was performed on peripheral blood. The chain employs TRBV5-1 and TRBJ2-7; TRBD2 is a possible D gene (7 bases). CDR3 sequence (DNA): TGCGCCAGCAGCTTGCCCGGGGGGCGGGAGCAGTACTTC. Residues: CASSLPGGREQYF.